These 17 T cell receptor beta chains share one sample of origin, sequenced in a study of CD8 T cells in ankylosing spondylitis. Using its own MiXCR run on the 5' RACE reads, TCRdb lists one record per CDR3 protein. The table has 200,000 to 300,000 distinct CDR3 sequences, under 30% seen once; the top ten hold approximately 0.61%. What was sequenced was blood, either unsorted or a sorted T cell fraction (not recorded which). The source is a male donor with ankylosing spondylitis or in good health (not recorded which).

This clonotype showed up many times. This chain uses TRBV5-1 with TRBJ1-1; a weak D match, TRBD1 (5 bases). The germline CDR1 and CDR2 sequences are SGHRS and YFSETQ. The CDR3 is made up of 15 amino acids. Trimming took off 4 bases at V and 4 bases at J, with 17 bases between the two ends. CDR3 sequence reads: CASSISGGEGTEAFF. CDR3 nucleotide sequence: TGCGCCAGCAGCATCTCCGGAGGGGAGGGCACTGAAGCTTTCTTT.

This clonotype was found many times. V and J are TRBV2 and TRBJ2-3, with 10 bases fitting TRBD2. Germline CDR1 and CDR2: SNHLY and FYNNEI. V was clipped by 6 bases and J by 4 bases; unmatched bases: 4. The CDR3 loop spans 14 amino acids. CDR3 protein: CASRPTSGADTQYF. The DNA of the CDR3 is TGTGCCAGCAGGCCCACTAGCGGGGCAGATACGCAGTATTTT. The entire variable domain, with the rest obtained from reference TRBV2 and TRBJ2-3, is as follows: EPEVTQTPSHQVTQMGQEVILRCVPISNHLYFYWYRQILGQKVEFLVSFYNNEISEKSEIFDDQFSVERPDGSNFTLKIRSTKLEDSAMYFCASRPTSGADTQYFGPGTRLTVL.

The gene calls are TRBV5-1 and TRBJ2-1, with 7 nucleotides matching TRBD2. Germline values: CDR1 SGHRS, CDR2 YFSETQ. The CDR3 consists of 18 residues. V was pared by 3 bases and J by 2 bases, with 14 bases of the junction left unmatched. CDR3 protein: CASSSNYLGRGTYNEQFF. The CDR3 nucleotides read TGCGCCAGCAGCTCAAACTACCTAGGGCGGGGGACCTACAATGAGCAGTTCTTC.

This clonotype was picked up many times. The chain uses TRBV10-3 and TRBJ2-5, with no clear D. Germline CDR1 ENHRY, CDR2 SYGVKD. Trimming removed 3 bases from V and 5 bases from J, with 10 bases in between. The CDR3 runs 13 residues. CDR3 protein: CAISDSREETQYF. CDR3 nucleotide sequence: TGTGCCATCAGTGACAGCCGAGAGGAGACCCAGTACTTC.

This clonotype was detected only a few times. The V call is TRBV29-1, the J call TRBJ1-1; D call uncertain. The V gene lost 5 bases and the J gene lost 2 bases, with 27 bases spanning the gap. This CDR3 contains 18 residues. Germline V CDR1 and CDR2: SQVTM, ANQGSEA. In DNA, the CDR3 is TGCAGCGTTATCTCGGAGAGGGCAAGGAATTCTGGAAACACTGAAGCTTTCTTT. Its translation: CSVISERARNSGNTEAFF.

J is TRBJ2-1 and V is TRBV15; D is ambiguous. Germline values: CDR1 LNHNV, CDR2 YYDKDF (reference sequence). CDR3 length: 13 amino acids. Trimming shortened V by 1 base and J by 8 bases, and 9 bases separated the two germline ends. This CDR3 is CATSRVEFYEQFF. As DNA, the CDR3 is TGTGCCACCAGCAGAGTTGAATTCTATGAGCAGTTCTTC.

The table lists this clonotype with many counts. The chain uses TRBV6-4 and TRBJ2-1; 10 nucleotides agree with TRBD1. The ends lost 9 bases at V and 4 bases at J; junction bases unmatched: 18. The CDR3 spans 18 residues. From germline, CDR1 is MRHNA and CDR2 SNTAGT. The CDR3 protein is CARPRTGGHEVQYNEQFF. CDR3 coding DNA: TGTGCCAGACCGAGGACAGGGGGTCATGAAGTACAATACAATGAGCAGTTCTTC.

This clonotype has a count of ten or more. The CDR3 spells CRAAGSDSPLHF. DNA of the CDR3: TGCAGGGCGGCAGGGTCCGATTCACCCCTCCACTTT. The V and J genes are TRBV20-1 and TRBJ1-6, with a tentative D call TRBD1 (5 bases). The CDR3 is 12 amino acids. Germline V CDR1 and CDR2: DFQATT, SNEGSKA (reference sequence).

This chain links TRBV20-1 with TRBJ2-3, with 8 bases identical to TRBD2. V trimming: 8 bases; J trimming: 2 bases; junction bases outside the gene matches: 3. The CDR3 is 12 residues long. CDR1 is DFQATT, CDR2 SNEGSKA, per germline (reference sequence). The CDR3, as DNA: TGCAGTTCGGGGGGGAACACAGATACGCAGTATTTT. Its protein is CSSGGNTDTQYF.

The genes are TRBV20-1 and TRBJ2-5, with D possibly called TRBD1 or TRBD2 (5 bases each). Trimming took 3 bases from V and 9 from J, leaving 11 bases between them. Germline V gene sequence: CDR1 DFQATT, CDR2 SNEGSKA (reference sequence). The CDR3 consists of 11 residues. The CDR3 sequence is CSARGERSQYF. In nucleotides, the CDR3 is TGCAGTGCTAGGGGGGAAAGGTCCCAGTACTTC.

This clonotype was picked up a small number of times. The genes are TRBV6-2 or TRBV6-3 and TRBJ2-1, with D tentatively TRBD1 or TRBD2 (6 bases each). The V gene lost 9 bases and the J gene lost 0 bases, with 18 bases spanning the gap. The length of the CDR3 is 16 residues. Per the germline V gene, CDR1 is MNHEY and CDR2 is SVGEGT. CDR3 in DNA: TGTGCCAGTAGCTTGCCCCGGGGGCTCTCCTACAATGAGCAGTTCTTC. Amino acid sequence: CASSLPRGLSYNEQFF.

The CDR3 protein is CASSFAESSRGFF. The CDR3 DNA sequence: TGTGCCAGCAGTTTCGCGGAGTCCTCCCGGGGGTTCTTC. The chain recombines TRBV12-3 or TRBV12-4 with TRBJ2-1; weak D call: TRBD2 (5 bases). V was cut by 3 bases and J by 15 bases, with 18 bases left in between. The CDR3 consists of 13 residues.

The chain uses TRBV29-1 and TRBJ2-2; D is uncertain. The ends were cut back, 3 bases at V and 6 bases at J, with 8 bases in the middle. The germline gives CDR1 SQVTM, CDR2 ANQGSEA. The CDR3 has 12 amino acids. CDR3 DNA: TGCAGCGTTGAGTCAGCAGCCGGGGAGCTGTTTTTT. Translation: CSVESAAGELFF.

This chain uses TRBV5-5 with TRBJ2-7; D is unresolved. CDR1 and CDR2 (germline): SGHKS, YYEKEE (reference sequence). CDR3 length: 14 residues. Trimming stripped 3 bases from V and 2 bases from J, with 12 bases between. CDR3: CASSSYTVPYEQYF. The CDR3 DNA sequence: TGTGCCAGCAGCTCCTACACGGTTCCCTACGAGCAGTACTTC.

This rearrangement joins TRBV9 to TRBJ2-1, with D unclear. This CDR3 comprises 13 residues. The germline V gene has CDR1 SGDLS and CDR2 YYNGEE. V shed 0 bases and J shed 4 bases, with 5 bases lying between them. The CDR3 DNA sequence: TGTGCCAGCAGCGTAGCTACATACAATGAGCAGTTCTTC. Protein sequence: CASSVATYNEQFF.

This clonotype came up a few times. The rearrangement links TRBV20-1 to TRBJ2-3, with 8 bases matching TRBD1. The germline CDR1 and CDR2 sequences are DFQATT and SNEGSKA (reference sequence). V lost 6 bases to trimming and J lost 5 bases; unmatched junction nucleotides: 13. The CDR3 runs 15 residues. CDR3: CSALLGQGAGDTQYF. The CDR3 region has the DNA TGCAGTGCCCTCCTAGGACAGGGTGCCGGAGATACGCAGTATTTT.

This clonotype was observed many times. The chain recombines TRBV7-2 with TRBJ1-2, with D unresolved. Trimming pared 4 bases from V and 5 bases from J, leaving 11 bases between. CDR3 length equals 13 residues. Germline V lookup: CDR1 SGHTA, CDR2 FQGNSA. In DNA form, the CDR3 reads TGTGCCAGCAGCTCCCTGGACGATTATGGCTACACCTTC. It translates to CASSSLDDYGYTF. Full variable domain (outside the CDR3, taken from reference TRBV7-2 and TRBJ1-2): GAGVSQSPSNKVTEKGKDVELRCDPISGHTALYWYRQSLGQGLEFLIYFQGNSAPDKSGLPSDRFSAERTGGSVSTLTIQRTQQEDSAVYLCASSSLDDYGYTFGSGTRLTVV.